This T cell receptor beta chain is drawn from a study of T cell responses to AZD1222 COVID-19 vaccine. The assay was immunoSEQ multiplex PCR, and TCRdb's table has in-frame clones only and misses some. The sample includes approximately 150,000 clones, roughly 87% of them seen just once. The CDR3 runs 13 residues. Per the germline V gene, CDR1 is SGHVS and CDR2 is FNYEAQ. V was cut by 0 bases and J by 1 base, with 4 bases left in between. This clone was picked up one time. The V call is TRBV7-6, the J call TRBJ2-7; D uncertain. The TCR comes from an adult who received the MenACWY meningococcal vaccine as a control. The sample was peripheral blood, taken 28 days after the second dose of the MenACWY control vaccine. CDR3 DNA: TGTGCCAGCAGCTTAGCTGGGTCCTACGAGCAGTACTTC. Its translation: CASSLAGSYEQYF.